This TCR beta chain was identified in a study of T cell responses to AZD1222 COVID-19 vaccine. The CDR3 spans 12 residues. CDR1 is MDHEN and CDR2 is SYDVKM in the germline V gene. TCRdb keeps only in-frame clones here, not all; method: immunoSEQ multiplex PCR. The table records just over 150,000 clones, roughly nine tenths of them present only once. This TCR was recovered from an adult who had recovered from COVID-19. Sequenced here: peripheral blood, sampled after recovery from COVID-19. This chain uses TRBV28 with TRBJ2-3, with TRBD2 matching over 7 bases. CDR3 coding DNA: TGTGGTGCAGGACTAGGCACAGATACGCAGTATTTT. This gives the protein CGAGLGTDTQYF.